The 20 T cell receptor beta chains in this list originate from one sample, sequenced in a study of blood T cell repertoires in COVID-19 (dated by TCRdb to about 2020). Receptor amplification or capture employed the immunoSEQ multiplex PCR assay. TCRdb stores this immuneACCESS table with in-frame sequences only. Part of the clones is absent; in the studies checked, under half of the shortfall reflects unresolved V genes, and no reason is known for the rest. The sample table lists around 68,000 clones, approximately 95% of them with a count of one. The ten largest make up about 3.1% of the sample. Sequences were obtained from peripheral blood. The receptors come from a man between 65 and 85 years old with active COVID-19.

The chain has TRBV10-1 and TRBJ1-1, with D unresolved. Germline V CDR1 and CDR2: WNHNN, SYGVQD (reference sequence). V was cut by 2 bases and J by 4 bases, with 14 bases left in between. The CDR3 extends over 15 amino acids. The CDR3 reads CASSETPTAGTEAFF. In DNA, the CDR3 is TGCGCCAGCAGTGAGACCCCAACCGCGGGCACTGAAGCTTTCTTT.

CDR3 DNA: TGTGCCAGCTCACCGGGGACAGGGGTGTACATTCAGTACTTC. Translating it yields CASSPGTGVYIQYF. This sequence joins TRBV18 and TRBJ2-4, with TRBD1 matching 10 bases. Germline-derived CDR1 and CDR2 are KGHSH and LQKENI. The trim removed 3 bases at V and 8 bases at J, leaving 4 bases unmatched. The length of the CDR3 is 14 residues.

For the CDR3, the DNA is TGTGCCAGCAGCCGCGGACAGGTCCCCCTCTACACCTTC. Translation gives CASSRGQVPLYTF. The chain joins TRBV5-6 to TRBJ1-2; 7 bases map to TRBD1. The V gene end was trimmed by 4 bases and the J gene end by 10 bases; junction bases not matched to a gene: 10. The CDR3 runs 13 residues. The germline gives CDR1 SGHDT, CDR2 YYEEEE. The whole variable domain, filled in from reference TRBV5-6 and TRBJ1-2, reads DAGVTQSPTHLIKTRGQQVTLRCSPKSGHDTVSWYQQALGQGPQFIFQYYEEEERQRGNFPDRFSGHQFPNYSSELNVNALLLGDSALYLCASSRGQVPLYTFGSGTRLTVV.

The genes are TRBV19 and TRBJ2-7; a weak D match, TRBD1 (6 bases). The germline V and J ends were trimmed by 4 bases and 0 bases, with 10 bases remaining between them. The germline CDR1 and CDR2 sequences are LNHDA and SQIVND (reference sequence). The CDR3 sequence is 14 residues long. The CDR3 coding sequence is TGTGCCAGTAGTACGGGACATCCCTCCTACGAGCAGTACTTC. It translates to CASSTGHPSYEQYF.

The gene calls are TRBV10-3 and TRBJ2-7, with unresolved D. CDR3 size: 13 residues. Germline V gene sequence: CDR1 ENHRY, CDR2 SYGVKD. V gave up 3 bases and J gave up 1 base, with 7 bases separating them. CDR3 amino acids: CAISERQSYEQYV. DNA for the CDR3: TGTGCCATCAGTGAAAGACAATCCTACGAGCAGTACGTC.

This chain links TRBV7-9 with TRBJ2-3; unclear D gene. The CDR3 loop spans 15 amino acids. The V and J ends lost 1 base and 2 bases respectively, with 10 bases between them. CDR1 and CDR2 from the germline V gene are SEHNR and FQNEAQ (reference sequence). CDR3 loop: CASSLVVLPTDTQYF. The CDR3 DNA reads TGTGCCAGCAGCTTAGTTGTCCTTCCCACAGATACGCAGTATTTT.

V gene TRBV5-1 combines with J gene TRBJ1-4; D possibly corresponds to TRBD1 (6 bases). Trimming took 4 bases from V and 5 from J, leaving 12 bases between them. Germline assignment: CDR1 SGHRS and CDR2 YFSETQ. The CDR3 extends over 14 amino acids. The CDR3 here is CASSLRTENEKLFF. The CDR3 DNA sequence: TGCGCCAGCAGCCTTAGGACAGAGAATGAAAAACTGTTTTTT.

This clone was observed a single time. This chain connects TRBV4-1 to TRBJ2-7, with D unresolved. Trimming removed 4 bases from V and 5 bases from J, with 12 bases in between. CDR1 and CDR2 (germline): MGHRA, YSYEKL. The length of the CDR3 is 13 residues. Here the CDR3 DNA reads TGCGCCAGCAGCCGAGCGACCTACGACGAGCAGTACTTC. This sequence encodes CASSRATYDEQYF.

This clone showed up just once. The chain couples TRBV6-4 to TRBJ2-1; 7 nucleotides line up with TRBD1. The V segment lost 4 bases and the J segment 9 bases; nucleotides outside the gene matches: 3. The germline V gene encodes CDR1 MRHNA and CDR2 SNTAGT. The CDR3 is 12 amino acids. In DNA form, the CDR3 reads TGTGCCAGCAGTGGAGGGGGCGTTGAGCAGTTCTTC. Amino acid sequence: CASSGGGVEQFF.

The chain is built from TRBV4-1 and TRBJ2-1, with a possible D match to TRBD2 (7 bases). Germline CDR1 MGHRA, CDR2 YSYEKL. V dropped 4 bases and J dropped 4 bases, with 17 bases sitting between them. The CDR3 runs to 16 residues. CDR3 sequence: CASSRDTGGAYNEQFF. The DNA for the CDR3 is TGCGCCAGCAGCCGGGACACTGGGGGGGCGTACAATGAGCAGTTCTTC.

The rearrangement links TRBV5-4 to TRBJ2-1; TRBD2 matches at 14 bases. The CDR3 runs 16 residues. V shed 4 bases and J 6 bases; nucleotides not matched to a gene: 6. In germline, CDR1 is SGHNT, CDR2 YYREEE (reference sequence). The CDR3 DNA sequence: TGTGCCAGCAGCCGAGGACTAGCGGGGGGCTTCAATGAGCAGTTCTTC. Translation: CASSRGLAGGFNEQFF.

The rearrangement joins TRBV6-5 to TRBJ1-5; TRBD1 is a possible D gene (6 bases). There are 14 residues in the CDR3. From germline, CDR1 is MNHEY and CDR2 SVGAGI. V was shortened by 6 bases and J by 3 bases, with 12 bases between the two germline ends. The CDR3 reads CASSTGQLNQPQHF. The CDR3 bases are TGTGCCAGCAGCACAGGACAGCTCAATCAGCCCCAGCATTTT.

As for this clone: One end of the junction fails to match germline, which may point to a read error. The J gene is TRBJ1-1, the V gene TRBV7-2, with 7 bases that match TRBD1. Germline V lookup: CDR1 SGHTA, CDR2 FQGNSA. This CDR3 region has 16 residues. The CDR3 sequence: CASSLGLSKTIGGAVF. CDR3 sequence (DNA): TGTGCCAGCAGCTTAGGTTTGTCGAAAACTATAGGGGGCGCGGTCTTT.

This clone appeared once. J is TRBJ2-2 and V is TRBV14, with a tentative D call TRBD2 (5 bases). CDR1 and CDR2 (germline): SGHDN, FVKESK. The CDR3 is made up of 17 amino acids. The ends were cut back, 0 bases at V and 0 bases at J, with 11 bases in the middle. The CDR3 sequence is CASSQDVGEPNTGELFF. CDR3 nucleotide sequence: TGTGCCAGCAGCCAAGATGTGGGAGAACCGAACACCGGGGAGCTGTTTTTT.

V gene TRBV14 combines with J gene TRBJ2-3; perhaps TRBD2 as D (5 bases). Germline-derived CDR1 and CDR2 are SGHDN and FVKESK. CDR3 size: 14 residues. Trimming left V 2 bases short and J 4 bases short, with 10 bases between. This chain's CDR3 is CASSQTTRADTQYF. DNA of the CDR3: TGTGCCAGCAGCCAAACAACTAGGGCAGATACGCAGTATTTT.

This chain uses TRBV6-5 with TRBJ2-7; maybe TRBD1 (5 bases). V was shortened by 6 bases and J by 2 bases, with 17 bases between the two germline ends. The CDR3 extends over 15 amino acids. The germline gives CDR1 MNHEY, CDR2 SVGAGI. CDR3 amino acids: CASRRRTKTAYEQYV. The CDR3, as DNA: TGTGCCAGCAGACGCCGAACAAAGACAGCCTACGAGCAGTACGTC.

The rearrangement joins TRBV29-1 to TRBJ1-1, with 8 nucleotides matching TRBD1. The germline V gene encodes CDR1 SQVTM and CDR2 ANQGSEA. With V trimmed by 5 bases and J by 5 bases, 7 bases remained unmatched. There are 13 residues in the CDR3. The CDR3 reads CSVIQTGGTEAFF. CDR3 DNA: TGCAGCGTTATACAAACAGGGGGAACTGAAGCTTTCTTT.

V and J are TRBV11-2 and TRBJ2-3; 10 bases line up with TRBD2. Germline CDR1 is SGHAT and CDR2 is FQNNGV. V dropped 7 bases and J dropped 5; count of bases not matched to a gene: 9. This CDR3 comprises 15 residues. DNA of the CDR3: TGTGCCAGCATCGAAAGCGGGGGGGCTAGAGATACGCAGTATTTT. This gives the protein CASIESGGARDTQYF.

The genes are TRBV10-3 and TRBJ2-3; D is ambiguous. Trimming pared 5 bases from V and 0 bases from J, leaving 12 bases between. CDR1 is ENHRY, CDR2 SYGVKD, per germline. The CDR3 runs 15 residues. The CDR3 sequence: CAISSTVFSTDTQYF. In DNA form, the CDR3 reads TGTGCCATCAGTTCAACGGTCTTTAGCACAGATACGCAGTATTTT.

The J gene is TRBJ1-1, the V gene TRBV7-2; 8 nucleotides match TRBD1. The CDR3 is 13 amino acids. J lost 4 bases, V lost 5 bases, and 3 bases had no gene match. Germline CDR1 and CDR2: SGHTA and FQGNSA. The CDR3 DNA reads as TGTGCCAGCAGCCAACAGGGGGGCACTGAAGCTTTCTTT. Translation gives CASSQQGGTEAFF.